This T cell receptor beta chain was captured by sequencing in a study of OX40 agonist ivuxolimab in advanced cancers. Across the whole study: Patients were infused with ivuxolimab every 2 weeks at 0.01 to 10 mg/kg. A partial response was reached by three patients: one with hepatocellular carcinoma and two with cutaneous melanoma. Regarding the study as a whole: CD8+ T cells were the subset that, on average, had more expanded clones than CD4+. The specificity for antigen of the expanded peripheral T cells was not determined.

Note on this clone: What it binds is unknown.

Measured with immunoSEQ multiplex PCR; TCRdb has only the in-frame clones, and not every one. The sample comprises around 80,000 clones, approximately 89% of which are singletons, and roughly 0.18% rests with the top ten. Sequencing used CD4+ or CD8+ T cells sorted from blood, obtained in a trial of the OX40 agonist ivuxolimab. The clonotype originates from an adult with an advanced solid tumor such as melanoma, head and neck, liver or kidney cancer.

CDR3 in DNA: TGTGCCAGTAGATCCGCTGGGGGGAGGCGTGGAGATACGCAGTATTTT. It specifies CASRSAGGRRGDTQYF. The V gene is TRBV19, the J gene TRBJ2-3, with D perhaps TRBD2 (6 bases). Trimming cost V 6 bases and J 5 bases, with 21 bases left between them. Per germline, CDR1 LNHDA and CDR2 SQIVND (reference sequence). The CDR3 is made up of 16 amino acids.